What follows are 22 T cell receptor beta chains derived from one specimen sequenced in a study of T cell responses to AZD1222 COVID-19 vaccine. The table came from immunoSEQ multiplex PCR; TCRdb's copy has only in-frame clones and leaves some out. The repertoire holds 120,000 to 150,000 clones, with roughly nine tenths as singletons. The source was peripheral blood, collected 28 days after the second AZD1222 dose. The origin of the receptors is an adult who received the AZD1222 COVID-19 vaccine.

The chain recombines TRBV28 with TRBJ2-7; 7 positions match TRBD2. This CDR3 region has 18 residues. In germline, CDR1 is MDHEN, CDR2 SYDVKM. J gave up 5 bases and V 7 bases, and 23 bases lay outside the gene matches. The CDR3 DNA follows: TGTGCCAGCACTCCCGGTGGGCCCGGCGGGGGAAAAGGCCACGAGCAGTACGTC. This encodes CASTPGGPGGGKGHEQYV.

The chain carries TRBV10-3 and TRBJ2-2; 9 positions agree with TRBD1. This CDR3 is built from 15 residues. Germline loops: CDR1 ENHRY, CDR2 SYGVKD. V lost 10 bases and J lost 5; bases outside the gene matches: 11. CDR3 in amino acids: CATRPGTGRTGELFF. CDR3 sequence (DNA): TGTGCCACCCGCCCGGGGACAGGGAGGACCGGGGAGCTGTTTTTT.

The rearrangement uses TRBV4-3 and TRBJ2-3; 9 bases line up with TRBD2. The trim removed 1 base at V and 6 bases at J, leaving 5 bases unmatched. The germline gives CDR1 LGHNA, CDR2 YSLEER. There are 15 residues in the CDR3. The CDR3 is CASSQGRGGADTQYF. The CDR3 DNA reads as TGCGCCAGCAGCCAAGGGCGGGGGGGCGCTGATACGCAGTATTTT.

This chain uses TRBV11-2 with TRBJ2-1, with D hard to call. V was trimmed by 3 bases and J by 2 bases, leaving 8 bases between them. CDR3 length equals 14 residues. Germline lookup yields CDR1 SGHAT and CDR2 FQNNGV. The CDR3: CASSFQGAYNEQFF. The CDR3 DNA is TGTGCCAGCAGCTTTCAAGGTGCCTACAATGAGCAGTTCTTC.

The chain joins TRBV12-5 to TRBJ1-1; 7 nucleotides match TRBD1. V lost 4 bases, J lost 5 bases, and 4 bases stayed unmatched. The CDR3 contains 13 residues. Germline V gene data show CDR1 as LGHNT and CDR2 as FRNRAP. In nucleotides, the CDR3 is TGTGCTAGTGGTTCCTCAGGGGGGACTGAAGCTTTCTTT. Translating it yields CASGSSGGTEAFF.

This chain links TRBV27 with TRBJ1-3, with D hard to call. The CDR3 has 15 amino acids. Trimming stripped 0 bases from V and 2 bases from J, with 8 bases between. CDR1 MNHEY and CDR2 SMNVEV come from the germline V gene (reference sequence). The CDR3 is CASSLSRVPGNTIYF. CDR3 sequence (DNA): TGTGCCAGCAGTTTATCGAGAGTCCCTGGAAACACCATATATTTT.

The chain links TRBV24-1 to TRBJ1-2, with no clear D. CDR3 length: 14 amino acids. Germline CDR1 KGHDR, CDR2 SFDVKD. V lost 1 base and J lost 2, with 7 bases in between. CDR3 amino acids: CATSDFLMNYGYTF. The DNA of the CDR3 is TGTGCCACCAGTGATTTCCTTATGAACTATGGCTACACCTTC.

The chain couples TRBV24-1 to TRBJ1-2; 8 bases are a match to TRBD1. After removal of 4 bases from V and 5 bases from J, the junction contained 5 bases not matched to a gene. The CDR3 runs to 14 residues. Looked up from germline, CDR1 is KGHDR and CDR2 is SFDVKD. The CDR3: CATSDGTGRYGYTF. The CDR3 DNA follows: TGTGCCACCAGTGACGGGACAGGACGATATGGCTACACCTTC.

This clone was recorded only once. The chain uses TRBV28 and TRBJ1-1; TRBD1 is a possible D gene (6 bases). Trimming took 4 bases from V and 4 from J, leaving 16 bases between them. From germline, CDR1 is MDHEN and CDR2 SYDVKM. The CDR3 has 15 residues. The CDR3 bases are TGTGCCAGCAGTTCATACGGACAGTTTCCCACTGAAGCTTTCTTT. Residues: CASSSYGQFPTEAFF.

This chain joins TRBV25-1 and TRBJ1-1; D gene unclear. Germline V CDR1 and CDR2: MGHDK, SYGVNS. The CDR3 is made up of 13 amino acids. Trimming cost V 8 bases and J 2 bases, with 12 bases left between them. Written as DNA, the CDR3 is TGTGCCAGCCAGACATCCCTCAACACTGAAGCTTTCTTT. It translates to CASQTSLNTEAFF.

V gene TRBV7-9 combines with J gene TRBJ1-5; D unclear. The CDR3 has 12 residues. CDR1 SEHNR and CDR2 FQNEAQ come from the germline V gene (reference sequence). Trimming took 5 bases from V and 1 from J, leaving 3 bases between them. The CDR3, as DNA: TGTGCCAGCAGCCCCAGCAATCAGCCCCAGCATTTT. Its translation: CASSPSNQPQHF.

The V gene is TRBV19, the J gene TRBJ2-5; the D gene is possibly TRBD1 (5 bases). There are 14 residues in the CDR3. Germline CDR1 and CDR2: LNHDA and SQIVND (reference sequence). V lost 6 bases, J lost 10 bases, and 21 bases lay in between. The CDR3 here is CASSTFDSSEVQYF. In DNA, the CDR3 is TGTGCCAGTAGCACATTTGACAGCTCAGAAGTCCAGTACTTC.

The rearrangement links TRBV4-1 to TRBJ2-7, with D perhaps TRBD1 (6 bases). Germline V lookup: CDR1 MGHRA, CDR2 YSYEKL. There are 14 residues in the CDR3. V was clipped by 3 bases and J by 3 bases, with 12 bases between them. In nucleotides, the CDR3 is TGCGCCAGCAGCCAGCTCCGGGACAACTACGAGCAGTACTTC. Residues: CASSQLRDNYEQYF.

The rearrangement links TRBV2 to TRBJ1-5; TRBD1 might be the D (5 bases). Looked up from germline, CDR1 is SNHLY and CDR2 is FYNNEI. CDR3 size: 12 residues. V was pared by 7 bases and J by 6 bases, with 10 bases between. The CDR3 here is CASTLGGQPQHF. The CDR3, as DNA: TGTGCCAGCACCCTGGGGGGTCAGCCCCAGCATTTT.

The chain joins TRBV7-2 to TRBJ2-3, with D tentatively TRBD2 (5 bases). CDR1 is SGHTA, CDR2 FQGNSA, per germline. This CDR3 contains 14 residues. Trimming pared 2 bases from V and 3 bases from J, leaving 9 bases between. CDR3 bases: TGTGCCAGCAGCTTACATCCGGGGACAGATACGCAGTATTTT. Translating it yields CASSLHPGTDTQYF.

This clone was picked up one time. This chain uses TRBV5-1 with TRBJ1-2, with 8 positions matching TRBD1. The ends lost 0 bases at V and 4 bases at J; junction bases unmatched: 2. Germline CDR1 and CDR2: SGHRS and YFSETQ. This CDR3 is built from 14 residues. The CDR3 DNA reads as TGCGCCAGCAGCTTGGGGGGGACAGGCTATGGCTACACCTTC. As protein: CASSLGGTGYGYTF.

J is TRBJ2-1 and V is TRBV28; TRBD2 aligns across 7 bases. The V gene end was trimmed by 4 bases and the J gene end by 8 bases; junction bases not matched to a gene: 8. CDR3 length equals 14 residues. The germline V gene encodes CDR1 MDHEN and CDR2 SYDVKM. The CDR3 DNA is TGTGCCAGCAGTTCCCCCCCCACTAGCGATGAGCAGTTCTTC. It yields the protein CASSSPPTSDEQFF.

This clone was seen just once. V usage is TRBV19 and J usage is TRBJ1-2, with D perhaps matching TRBD1 (5 bases). The germline V and J ends were trimmed by 4 bases and 7 bases, with 13 bases remaining between them. Germline assignment: CDR1 LNHDA and CDR2 SQIVND (reference sequence). CDR3 length equals 13 residues. The CDR3: CASSTQRRGGYTF. CDR3 DNA sequence: TGTGCCAGTAGTACTCAGCGGAGGGGTGGCTACACCTTC. The full variable domain, with the rest looked up from reference TRBV19 and TRBJ1-2, is DGGITQSPKYLFRKEGQNVTLSCEQNLNHDAMYWYRQDPGQGLRLIYYSQIVNDFQKGDIAEGYSVSREKKESFPLTVTSAQKNPTAFYLCASSTQRRGGYTFGSGTRLTVV.

The chain links TRBV6-5 to TRBJ1-2; D gene ambiguous. The CDR3 loop spans 14 amino acids. The germline V and J ends were trimmed by 0 bases and 3 bases, with 8 bases remaining between them. From germline, CDR1 is MNHEY and CDR2 SVGAGI. CDR3: CASSYSARDYGYTF. Here the CDR3 DNA reads TGTGCCAGCAGTTACTCGGCCAGAGACTATGGCTACACCTTC.

The chain is built from TRBV5-4 and TRBJ2-3, with TRBD2 identical over 8 bases. The V gene's germline CDR1 is SGHNT and CDR2 YYREEE (reference sequence). CDR3 length: 15 amino acids. J gave up 2 bases and V 0 bases, and 2 bases lay outside the gene matches. This CDR3 reads CASSLASGLTDTQYF. The DNA for the CDR3 is TGTGCCAGCAGCTTGGCTAGCGGGCTCACAGATACGCAGTATTTT. The full variable domain, in which reference TRBV5-4 and TRBJ2-3 provide the parts outside the CDR3, is ETGVTQSPTHLIKTRGQQVTLRCSSQSGHNTVSWYQQALGQGPQFIFQYYREEENGRGNFPPRFSGLQFPNYSSELNVNALELDDSALYLCASSLASGLTDTQYFGPGTRLTVL.

The rearrangement joins TRBV5-4 to TRBJ1-1, with 8 nucleotides matching TRBD1. Unmatched junction bases numbered 5, after V lost 3 bases and J lost 4 bases. The CDR3 extends over 14 amino acids. Germline loops: CDR1 SGHNT, CDR2 YYREEE (reference sequence). In DNA, the CDR3 is TGTGCCAGCAGCTCAGGACAGGGAGGCACTGAAGCTTTCTTT. This translates into CASSSGQGGTEAFF.

The chain is built from TRBV3-1 (or the pseudogene TRBV3-2) and TRBJ1-1; D uncertain. CDR1 LGHDT and CDR2 YNNKEL come from the germline V gene (reference sequence). There are 14 residues in the CDR3. Trimming left V 2 bases short and J 1 base short, with 8 bases between. CDR3 region: CASSQRGPNTEAFF. The CDR3 DNA reads TGTGCCAGCAGCCAACGGGGTCCGAACACTGAAGCTTTCTTT.